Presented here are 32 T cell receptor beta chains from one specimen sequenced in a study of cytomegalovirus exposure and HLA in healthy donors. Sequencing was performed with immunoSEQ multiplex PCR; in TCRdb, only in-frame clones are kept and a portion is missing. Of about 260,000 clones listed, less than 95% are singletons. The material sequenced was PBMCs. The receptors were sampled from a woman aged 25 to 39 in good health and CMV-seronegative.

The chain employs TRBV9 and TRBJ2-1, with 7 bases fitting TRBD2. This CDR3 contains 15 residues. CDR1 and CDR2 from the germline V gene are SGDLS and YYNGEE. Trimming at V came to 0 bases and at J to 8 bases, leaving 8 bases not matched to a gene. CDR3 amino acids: CASSVATSVLHEQFF. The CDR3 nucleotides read TGTGCCAGCAGCGTAGCCACTAGCGTACTCCATGAGCAGTTCTTC.

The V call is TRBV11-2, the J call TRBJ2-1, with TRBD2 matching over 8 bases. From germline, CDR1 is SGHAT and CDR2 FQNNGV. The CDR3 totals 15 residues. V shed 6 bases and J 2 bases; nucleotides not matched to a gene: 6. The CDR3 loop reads CASSFSGSAYNEQFF. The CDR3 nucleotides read TGTGCCAGCAGTTTCAGCGGGAGTGCCTACAATGAGCAGTTCTTC.

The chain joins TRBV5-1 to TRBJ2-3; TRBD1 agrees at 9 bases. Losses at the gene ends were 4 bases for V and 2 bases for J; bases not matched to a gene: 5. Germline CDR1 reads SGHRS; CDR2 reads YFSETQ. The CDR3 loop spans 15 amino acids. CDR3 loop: CASSGQGPHTDTQYF. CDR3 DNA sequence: TGCGCCAGCAGCGGACAGGGGCCCCACACAGATACGCAGTATTTT.

CDR3 residues: CASSGPLGGYTF. The CDR3 DNA is TGTGCCAGCAGCGGTCCCCTTGGTGGCTACACCTTC. The rearrangement links TRBV9 to TRBJ1-2, with D unresolved. V lost 3 bases and J 7 bases, leaving 10 bases between the germline ends. Germline CDR1 is SGDLS and CDR2 is YYNGEE. There are 12 residues in the CDR3.

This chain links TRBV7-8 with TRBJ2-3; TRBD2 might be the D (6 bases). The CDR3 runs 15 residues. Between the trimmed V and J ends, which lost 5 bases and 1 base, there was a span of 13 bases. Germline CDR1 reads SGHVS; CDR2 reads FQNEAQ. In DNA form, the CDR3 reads TGTGCCAGCAGCCCCCCTGGGAGGCGCACAGATACGCAGTATTTT. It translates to CASSPPGRRTDTQYF.

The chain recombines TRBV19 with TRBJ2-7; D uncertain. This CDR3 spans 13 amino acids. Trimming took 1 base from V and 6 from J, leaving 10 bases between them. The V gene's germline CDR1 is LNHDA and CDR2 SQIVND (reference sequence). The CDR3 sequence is CASSIGAASEQYF. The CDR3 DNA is TGTGCCAGTAGTATAGGGGCGGCAAGCGAGCAGTACTTC.

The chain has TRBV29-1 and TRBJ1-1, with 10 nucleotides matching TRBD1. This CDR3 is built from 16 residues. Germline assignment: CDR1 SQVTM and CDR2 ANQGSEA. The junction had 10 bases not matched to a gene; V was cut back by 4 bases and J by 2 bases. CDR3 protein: CSVGQTGGLDNTEAFF. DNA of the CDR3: TGCAGCGTTGGGCAGACAGGGGGCCTTGATAACACTGAAGCTTTCTTT.

The CDR3 here is CASSPGNSRSYEQYF. The CDR3 nucleotides read TGTGCCAGCAGCCCGGGGAACTCGCGCTCCTACGAGCAGTACTTC. The rearrangement links TRBV9 to TRBJ2-7; the D gene is possibly TRBD2 (5 bases). The V end lost 4 bases, the J end lost 0 bases, and 14 bases lay between the germline ends. This CDR3 region has 15 residues. Germline values: CDR1 SGDLS, CDR2 YYNGEE. Combining the CDR3 with reference TRBV9 and TRBJ2-7 gives the whole variable domain DSGVTQTPKHLITATGQRVTLRCSPRSGDLSVYWYQQSLDQGLQFLIQYYNGEERAKGNILERFSAQQFPDLHSELNLSSLELGDSALYFCASSPGNSRSYEQYFGPGTRLTVT.

Written as DNA, the CDR3 is TGTGCCAGCAGTGACAACGGGGTCCCCCAAGAGACCCAGTACTTC. Its translation: CASSDNGVPQETQYF. The V gene is TRBV2, the J gene TRBJ2-5; TRBD2 might be the D (5 bases). The germline V gene encodes CDR1 SNHLY and CDR2 FYNNEI. The CDR3 loop spans 15 amino acids. V lost 3 bases to trimming and J lost 1 base, with 12 bases between them. The variable domain in full, with the rest retrieved from reference TRBV2 and TRBJ2-5, is EPEVTQTPSHQVTQMGQEVILRCVPISNHLYFYWYRQILGQKVEFLVSFYNNEISEKSEIFDDQFSVERPDGSNFTLKIRSTKLEDSAMYFCASSDNGVPQETQYFGPGTRLLVL.

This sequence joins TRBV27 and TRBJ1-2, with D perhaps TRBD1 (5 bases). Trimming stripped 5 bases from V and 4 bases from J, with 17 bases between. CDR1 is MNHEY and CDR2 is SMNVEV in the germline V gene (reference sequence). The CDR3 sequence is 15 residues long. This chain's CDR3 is CASSPRSAGSYGYTF. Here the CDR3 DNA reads TGTGCCAGCAGTCCACGGTCAGCAGGGAGCTATGGCTACACCTTC.

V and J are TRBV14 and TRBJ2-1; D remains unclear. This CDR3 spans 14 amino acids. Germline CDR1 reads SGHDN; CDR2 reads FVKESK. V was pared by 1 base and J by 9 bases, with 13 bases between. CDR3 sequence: CASSQVLVLGEQFF. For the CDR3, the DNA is TGTGCCAGCAGCCAAGTGCTAGTCTTGGGTGAGCAGTTCTTC.

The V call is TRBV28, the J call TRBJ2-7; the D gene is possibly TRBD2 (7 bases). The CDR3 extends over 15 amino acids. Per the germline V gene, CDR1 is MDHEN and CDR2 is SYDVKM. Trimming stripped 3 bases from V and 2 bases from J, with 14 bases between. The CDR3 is CASSFRGGGAYEQYF. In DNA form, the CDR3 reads TGTGCCAGCAGTTTCCGGGGCGGGGGCGCCTACGAGCAGTACTTC. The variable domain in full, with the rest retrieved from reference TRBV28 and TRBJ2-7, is DVKVTQSSRYLVKRTGEKVFLECVQDMDHENMFWYRQDPGLGLRLIYFSYDVKMKEKGDIPEGYSVSREKKERFSLILESASTNQTSMYLCASSFRGGGAYEQYFGPGTRLTVT.

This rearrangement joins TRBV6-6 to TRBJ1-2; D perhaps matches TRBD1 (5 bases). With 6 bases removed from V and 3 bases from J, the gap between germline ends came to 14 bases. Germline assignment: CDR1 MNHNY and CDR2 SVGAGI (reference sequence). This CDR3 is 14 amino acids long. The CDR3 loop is CASSLYGAHYGYTF. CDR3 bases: TGTGCCAGCAGCCTATACGGGGCCCACTATGGCTACACCTTC.

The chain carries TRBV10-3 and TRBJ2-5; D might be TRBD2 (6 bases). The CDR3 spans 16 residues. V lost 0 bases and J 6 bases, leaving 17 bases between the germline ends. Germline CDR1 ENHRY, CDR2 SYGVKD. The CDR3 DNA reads TGTGCCATCAGTGAGTCGATAGGTGGGGGGTCAAAGACCCAGTACTTC. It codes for CAISESIGGGSKTQYF.

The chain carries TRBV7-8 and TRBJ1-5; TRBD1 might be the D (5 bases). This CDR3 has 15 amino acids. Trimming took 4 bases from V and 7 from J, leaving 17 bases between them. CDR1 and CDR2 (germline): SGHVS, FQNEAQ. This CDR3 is CASSSGGAGLQPQHF. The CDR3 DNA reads TGTGCCAGCAGCTCCGGGGGAGCGGGGTTGCAGCCCCAGCATTTT.

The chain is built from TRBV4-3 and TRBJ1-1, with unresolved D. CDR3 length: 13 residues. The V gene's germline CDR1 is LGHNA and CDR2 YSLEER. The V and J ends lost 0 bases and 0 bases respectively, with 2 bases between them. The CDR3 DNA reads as TGCGCCAGCAGCCAAGAACTGAACACTGAAGCTTTCTTT. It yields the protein CASSQELNTEAFF.

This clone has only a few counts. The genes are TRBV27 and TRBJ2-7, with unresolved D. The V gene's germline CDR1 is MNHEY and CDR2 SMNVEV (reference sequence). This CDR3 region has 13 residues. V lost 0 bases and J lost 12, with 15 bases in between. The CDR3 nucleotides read TGTGCCAGCAGTTTATCCGCAGGACCTAGTCTGTACTTC. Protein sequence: CASSLSAGPSLYF.

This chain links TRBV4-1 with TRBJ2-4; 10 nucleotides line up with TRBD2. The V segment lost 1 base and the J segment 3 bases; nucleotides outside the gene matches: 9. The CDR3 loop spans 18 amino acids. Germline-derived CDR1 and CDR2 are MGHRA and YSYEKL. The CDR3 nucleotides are TGCGCCAGCAGCCAAGGGTTAGCGGGAGGTGGACACAAAAACATTCAGTACTTC. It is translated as CASSQGLAGGGHKNIQYF.

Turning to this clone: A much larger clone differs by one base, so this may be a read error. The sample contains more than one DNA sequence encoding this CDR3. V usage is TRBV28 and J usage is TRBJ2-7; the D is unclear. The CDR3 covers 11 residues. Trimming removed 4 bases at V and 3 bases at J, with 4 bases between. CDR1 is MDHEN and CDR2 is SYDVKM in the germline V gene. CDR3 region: CASSSGYEQYF. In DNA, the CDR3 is TGTGCCAGCAGTTCCGGCTACGAGCAGTACTTC.

In DNA form, the CDR3 reads TGTGCCAGTAGTCCAAGGTCTGGTATGGCTAATGAAAAACTGTTTTTT. This sequence encodes CASSPRSGMANEKLFF. The chain combines TRBV19 with TRBJ1-4; no firm D call. The CDR3 has 16 residues. Germline V gene lookup returns CDR1 LNHDA and CDR2 SQIVND (reference sequence). Trimming left V 5 bases short and J 3 bases short, with 16 bases between.

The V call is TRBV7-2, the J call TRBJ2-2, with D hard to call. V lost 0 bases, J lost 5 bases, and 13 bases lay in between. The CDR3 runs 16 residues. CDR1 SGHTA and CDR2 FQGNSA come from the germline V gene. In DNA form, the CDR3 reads TGTGCCAGCAGCTTAGCGCTTCGGGTATCTACCGGGGAGCTGTTTTTT. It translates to CASSLALRVSTGELFF.

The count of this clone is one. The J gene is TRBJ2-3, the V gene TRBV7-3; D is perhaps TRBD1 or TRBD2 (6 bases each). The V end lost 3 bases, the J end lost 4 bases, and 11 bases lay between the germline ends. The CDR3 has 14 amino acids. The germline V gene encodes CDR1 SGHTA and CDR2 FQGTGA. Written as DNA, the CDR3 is TGTGCCAGCAGCTTTAGGGGGGAGTCAGATACGCAGTATTTT. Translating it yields CASSFRGESDTQYF.

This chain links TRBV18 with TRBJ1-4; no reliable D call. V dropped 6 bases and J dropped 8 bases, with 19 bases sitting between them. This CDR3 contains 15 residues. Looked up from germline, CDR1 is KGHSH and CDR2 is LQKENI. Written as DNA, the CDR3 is TGTGCCAGCTCGGCAGATGGGGAGAGGAAGGAAAAACTGTTTTTT. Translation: CASSADGERKEKLFF.

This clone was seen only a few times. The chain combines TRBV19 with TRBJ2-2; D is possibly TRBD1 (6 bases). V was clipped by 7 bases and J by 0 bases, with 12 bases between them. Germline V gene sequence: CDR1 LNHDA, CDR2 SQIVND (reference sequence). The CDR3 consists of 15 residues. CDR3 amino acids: CASNTGRANTGELFF. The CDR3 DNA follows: TGTGCCAGTAACACAGGGAGAGCGAACACCGGGGAGCTGTTTTTT.

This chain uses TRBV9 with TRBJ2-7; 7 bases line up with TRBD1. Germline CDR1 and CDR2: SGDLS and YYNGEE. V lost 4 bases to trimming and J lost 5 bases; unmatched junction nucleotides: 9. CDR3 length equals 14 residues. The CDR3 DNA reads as TGTGCCAGCAGCCTTGGGCTAGGGGGCCACGAGCAGTACTTC. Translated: CASSLGLGGHEQYF.

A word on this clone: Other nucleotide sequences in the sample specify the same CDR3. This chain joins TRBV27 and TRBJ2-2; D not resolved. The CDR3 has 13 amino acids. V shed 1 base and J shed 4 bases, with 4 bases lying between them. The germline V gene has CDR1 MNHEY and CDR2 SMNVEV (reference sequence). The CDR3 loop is CASSLLGTGELFF. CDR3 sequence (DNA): TGTGCCAGCAGTTTATTAGGCACCGGGGAGCTGTTTTTT.

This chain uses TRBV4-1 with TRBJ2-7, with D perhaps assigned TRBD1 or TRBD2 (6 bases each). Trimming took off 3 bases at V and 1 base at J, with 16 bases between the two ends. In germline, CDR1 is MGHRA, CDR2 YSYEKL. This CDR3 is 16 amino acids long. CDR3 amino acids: CASSQMGASVSYEQYF. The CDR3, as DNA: TGCGCCAGCAGCCAGATGGGGGCTAGCGTTTCCTACGAGCAGTACTTC.

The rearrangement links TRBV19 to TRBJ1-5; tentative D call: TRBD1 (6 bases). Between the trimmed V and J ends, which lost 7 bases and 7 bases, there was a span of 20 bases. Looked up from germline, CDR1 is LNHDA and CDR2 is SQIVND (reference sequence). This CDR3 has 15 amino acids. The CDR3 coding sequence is TGTGCCAGTACCGACAGGTCCGGGGCTGGCCAGCCCCAGCATTTT. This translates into CASTDRSGAGQPQHF.

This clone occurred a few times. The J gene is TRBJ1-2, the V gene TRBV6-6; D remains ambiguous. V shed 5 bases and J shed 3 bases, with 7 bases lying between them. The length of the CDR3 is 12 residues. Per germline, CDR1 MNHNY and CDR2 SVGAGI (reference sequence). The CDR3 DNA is TGTGCCAGCAGTCACACTTACTATGGCTACACCTTC. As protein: CASSHTYYGYTF.

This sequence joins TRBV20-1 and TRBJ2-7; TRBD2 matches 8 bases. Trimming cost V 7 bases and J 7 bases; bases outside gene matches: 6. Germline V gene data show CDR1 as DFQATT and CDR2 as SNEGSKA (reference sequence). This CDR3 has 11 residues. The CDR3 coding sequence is TGCAGTGTATCCGAGCGGGGGGAGCAGTACTTC. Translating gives CSVSERGEQYF.

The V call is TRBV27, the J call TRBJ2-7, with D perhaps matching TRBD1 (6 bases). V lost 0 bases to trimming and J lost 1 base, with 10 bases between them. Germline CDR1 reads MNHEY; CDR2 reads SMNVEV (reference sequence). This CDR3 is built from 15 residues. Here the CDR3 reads CASSLSTGLSYEQYF. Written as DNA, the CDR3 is TGTGCCAGCAGTTTATCGACAGGACTGTCCTACGAGCAGTACTTC.

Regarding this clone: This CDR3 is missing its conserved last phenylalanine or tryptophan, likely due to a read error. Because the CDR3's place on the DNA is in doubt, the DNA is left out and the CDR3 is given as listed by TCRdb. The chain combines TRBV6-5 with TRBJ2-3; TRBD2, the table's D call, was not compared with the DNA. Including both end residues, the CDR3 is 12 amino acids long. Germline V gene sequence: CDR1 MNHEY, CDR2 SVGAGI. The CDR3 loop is CASSLAGGALSL.